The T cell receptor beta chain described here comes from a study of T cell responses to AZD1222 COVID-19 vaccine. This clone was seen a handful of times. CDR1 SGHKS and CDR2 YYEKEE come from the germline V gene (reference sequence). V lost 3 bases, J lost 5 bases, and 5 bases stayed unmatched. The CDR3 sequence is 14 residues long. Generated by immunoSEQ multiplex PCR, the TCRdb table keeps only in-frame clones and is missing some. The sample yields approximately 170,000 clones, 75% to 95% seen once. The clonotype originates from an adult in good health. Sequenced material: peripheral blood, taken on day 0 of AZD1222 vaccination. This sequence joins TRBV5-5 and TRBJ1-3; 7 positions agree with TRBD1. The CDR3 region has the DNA TGTGCCAGCAGCTCCAGGGGGTGGCGAAACACCATATATTTT. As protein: CASSSRGWRNTIYF.